This is a list of T cell receptor beta chains from one sample in a study of T-cell memory formation after mild COVID-19. TCRdb processed the 5' RACE reads anew with MiXCR; each CDR3 protein has one entry. There are over 35,000 distinct CDR3 sequences in the sample; 8% to 10% occur only once, and about 11% lies in the top ten. Sequencing used PBMCs or a T cell subset sorted from them (not recorded which). The receptors were sampled from an adult woman who had mild COVID-19 (a few samples of this study predate the infection). Cell type and time point are not known. Both conserved end residues are part of each CDR3. D genes are given only for firm matches. Clone size, where shown, is once, few, many, or a class for clones that have expanded.

>TRBJ2-3|15|TRBV7-3|medium-sized|NA
TGTGCCAGCAGCTTAACGGGTAGCCACACAGATACGCAGTATTTT
CASSLTGSHTDTQYF
>TRBJ1-5|17|TRBV5-5|NA|TRBD1
TGTGCCAGCAGCTCCGGGACAGGGGGTTCGGGCAATCAGCCCCAGCATTTT
CASSSGTGGSGNQPQHF
>TRBJ1-3|13|TRBV12-5|few|NA
TGTGCTAGTGGTTCAGGGGTTGGAAACACCATATATTTT
CASGSGVGNTIYF
>TRBJ2-6|14|TRBV19|few|NA
TGTGCCAGTTTGGTGACGTCTGGGGCCAACGTCCTGACTTTC
CASLVTSGANVLTF
>TRBJ2-1|15|TRBV20-1|many|NA
TGCAGTGCCCCAGGACACGGCGACTCCTACAATGAGCAGTTCTTC
CSAPGHGDSYNEQFF
>TRBJ1-2|15|TRBV27|few|NA
TGTGCCAGCAGTTTATCGCGGGACGGGTCCTATGGCTACACCTTC
CASSLSRDGSYGYTF
>TRBJ1-1|16|TRBV5-1|few|NA
TGCGCCAGCAGCTCGGGAGGGGGGGCCTCGAACACTGAAGCTTTCTTT
CASSSGGGASNTEAFF
>TRBJ2-3|14|TRBV6-6|many|NA
TGTGCCAGCAGTGACCCGCGGGGTGTACATACGCAGTATTTT
CASSDPRGVHTQYF
>TRBJ2-5|16|TRBV2|few|NA
TGTGCCAGCAGGGGGTATTATGGAGGGGCCCAAGAGACCCAGTACTTC
CASRGYYGGAQETQYF
>TRBJ1-6|14|TRBV6-5|NA|NA
TGTGCCAGCAGTTACACAGGGACGAATTCACCCCTCCACTTT
CASSYTGTNSPLHF
>TRBJ1-1|18|TRBV7-6|many|NA
TGTGCCAGCAGCTTAGAGTTTGTTGGCGCCCCCGTCGGCACTGAAGCTTTCTTT
CASSLEFVGAPVGTEAFF
>TRBJ1-2|13|TRBV29-1|NA|TRBD1
TGCAGCGTTGCACCAGGGGGCTTCGGGGGCTACACCTTC
CSVAPGGFGGYTF
>TRBJ2-7|14|TRBV29-1|many|NA
TGCAGCGTTGAAGAAGAACAGGGTACCCTGAGGCAGTACTTC
CSVEEEQGTLRQYF
>TRBJ1-2|14|TRBV4-1|few|TRBD1
TGCGCCAGCAGCCGTATACAGGGGGATCATGGCTACACCTTC
CASSRIQGDHGYTF
>TRBJ2-2|16|TRBV5-1|few|TRBD1
TGCGCCAGCAGCCTCGGGACAGGGTCGAACACCGGGGAGCTGTTTTTT
CASSLGTGSNTGELFF
>TRBJ2-1|13|TRBV12-5|many|NA
TGTGCTAGTGGTCCCGAGCTGAGCGATGAGCAGTTCTTC
CASGPELSDEQFF
>TRBJ2-4|13|TRBV30|few|TRBD1
TGTGCCTGGAGTCCTCAACAGGGGTGGTCATGGTACTTC
CAWSPQQGWSWYF
>TRBJ2-1|15|TRBV28|NA|TRBD1
TGTGCCAGCAGTCTGGACAGGGGGAGGTACAATGAGCAGTTCTTC
CASSLDRGRYNEQFF
>TRBJ2-1|17|TRBV6-5|NA|TRBD2
TGTGCCAGCAGTTACTCTAGCGGGGGGGCAAGCTACAATGAGCAGTTCTTC
CASSYSSGGASYNEQFF
>TRBJ2-7|12|TRBV10-3|many|NA
TGTGCCATCAGGTCCCTGGCCTACGAGCAGTACTTC
CAIRSLAYEQYF
>TRBJ2-7|16|TRBV5-1|NA|TRBD1
TGCGCCAGCAGCCCCCCAGGGGGACAGGGGATCTACGAGCAGTACTTC
CASSPPGGQGIYEQYF
>TRBJ2-7|17|TRBV5-5|NA|NA
TGTGCCAGCAGCCTGGTGGGGCTTCGGGACACCTCCTACGAGCAGTACTTC
CASSLVGLRDTSYEQYF
>TRBJ2-1|15|TRBV12-3/TRBV12-4|few|TRBD1
TGTGCCAGCAGCGCTATAGGGACAGGGGTAGGCGAGCAGTTCTTC
CASSAIGTGVGEQFF
>TRBJ1-6|16|TRBV12-3/TRBV12-4|NA|NA
TGTGCCAGCACCCTTGTTATAGGGGCGGAAAGTTCACCCCTCCACTTT
CASTLVIGAESSPLHF
>TRBJ2-2|16|TRBV5-1|many|NA
TGCGCCAGCAGCTCCTCCGGGACCGAGAACACCGGGGAGCTGTTTTTT
CASSSSGTENTGELFF
>TRBJ2-1|16|TRBV6-2/TRBV6-3|few|NA
TGTGCCAGCAGTTACCGCCCGGGGACCCCCTACAATGAGCAGTTCTTC
CASSYRPGTPYNEQFF
>TRBJ1-2|13|TRBV5-6|few|NA
TGTGCCAGCAGCTTAGGACAGATGGATGGCTACACCTTC
CASSLGQMDGYTF
>TRBJ2-3|15|TRBV3-1|NA|NA
TGTGCCAGCAAAAGGAGAGGGGACTCGGGAGATACGCAGTATTTT
CASKRRGDSGDTQYF
>TRBJ2-1|16|TRBV3-1|NA|TRBD1
TGTGCCAGCAGCCAAGGCGCCAGGGGGCTGGGCAATGAGCAGTTCTTC
CASSQGARGLGNEQFF
>TRBJ1-6|11|TRBV9|NA|NA
TGTGCCAGCAGCCCCGGAGGACCCCTCCACTTT
CASSPGGPLHF
>TRBJ2-3|13|TRBV12-3/TRBV12-4|few|NA
TGTGCCAGCAGTCTACAGGGTTTTGATACGCAGTATTTT
CASSLQGFDTQYF
>TRBJ2-7|13|TRBV25-1|few|NA
TGTGCCAGCAGTGAAGGCATCTCCTACGAGCAGTACTTC
CASSEGISYEQYF
>TRBJ2-5|13|TRBV5-5|NA|NA
TGTGCCAGCAGCTTCCTAGATTTTGAGACCCAGTACTTC
CASSFLDFETQYF
>TRBJ2-1|12|TRBV24-1|NA|TRBD1
TGTGCCACCAGTGAGGGACAGGGTAGGCAGTTCTTC
CATSEGQGRQFF
>TRBJ2-7|12|TRBV3-1|NA|NA
TGTGCCAGCAGCCAAGGTGGAGGGGGGCAGTACTTC
CASSQGGGGQYF
>TRBJ1-4|15|TRBV9|once|TRBD1
TGTGCCAGCAGCCCTAGGGGACAGGGAGGTGAAAAACTGTTTTTT
CASSPRGQGGEKLFF
>TRBJ2-5|15|TRBV20-1|NA|TRBD2
TGCAGTGCTAGATCCCCCCTAGCGGGACGGGGGACCCAGTACTTC
CSARSPLAGRGTQYF
>TRBJ2-2|11|TRBV27|few|NA
TGTGCCAGCAGTGCCACCGGGGAGCTGTTTTTT
CASSATGELFF
>TRBJ1-1|12|TRBV27|NA|NA
TGTGCCAGCAGTTTCCCGGACGGTGAAGCTTTCTTT
CASSFPDGEAFF
>TRBJ2-4|14|TRBV7-2|few|NA
TGTGCCAGCAGCTTAGCCCGGGAGCAAAACATTCAGTACTTC
CASSLAREQNIQYF
>TRBJ2-1|19|TRBV5-4|few|TRBD2
TGTGCCAGCAACCCCGGGCGGGGGAGACTATTCTACGGGAACAATGAGCAGTTCTTC
CASNPGRGRLFYGNNEQFF
>TRBJ2-5|14|TRBV6-6|NA|TRBD1
TGTGCCAGCAGTGCTAGGACAGGGAGAGAGACCCAGTACTTC
CASSARTGRETQYF
>TRBJ1-4|13|TRBV19|NA|NA
TGTGCCAGTAGTTGGGCAACTAATGAAAAACTGTTTTTT
CASSWATNEKLFF
>TRBJ2-4|16|TRBV5-5|many|NA
TGTGCCAGCAGCTTTCAGGGGGGAGTGACCAAAAACATTCAGTACTTC
CASSFQGGVTKNIQYF
>TRBJ2-1|15|TRBV5-5|few|TRBD1
TGTGCCAGCAACCCCACAGGGGGCGCTGACAATGAGCAGTTCTTC
CASNPTGGADNEQFF
>TRBJ1-4|14|TRBV27|few|NA
TGTGCCAGCAGACCGACCGGGGATATGGGAAAACTGTTTTTT
CASRPTGDMGKLFF
>TRBJ2-2|15|TRBV6-5|few|TRBD2
TGTGCCAGCAGGGCCGGGACTAGGGTCACCGGGGAGCTGTTTTTT
CASRAGTRVTGELFF
>TRBJ1-6|12|TRBV12-3/TRBV12-4|few|NA
TGTGCCAGCAGTTTAGTGAATTCACCCCTCCACTTT
CASSLVNSPLHF
>TRBJ1-1|13|TRBV10-3|many|NA
TGTGCCATCGCTTTTGAACCGAACACTGAAGCTTTCTTT
CAIAFEPNTEAFF
>TRBJ2-7|16|TRBV24-1|NA|TRBD1
TGTGCCACCAGTGATGCAACAGGGGGTCCCCGATACGAGCAGTACTTC
CATSDATGGPRYEQYF
>TRBJ2-6|17|TRBV9|few|NA
TGTGCCAGCAGTTTGGGACACGTTCCCTCTGGGGCCAACGTCCTGACTTTC
CASSLGHVPSGANVLTF
>TRBJ1-3|14|TRBV5-6|NA|TRBD1
TGTGCCAGCACCCGGGACAGGGGGCTAAACACCATATATTTT
CASTRDRGLNTIYF
>TRBJ1-2|13|TRBV5-1|few|NA
TGCGCCAGCAGCAGACCTGGCAACTATGGCTACACCTTC
CASSRPGNYGYTF
>TRBJ1-1|12|TRBV7-9|many|NA
TGTGCCAGCAGCTTAGATCTGTCTGCGGCTTTCTTT
CASSLDLSAAFF
>TRBJ1-5|14|TRBV6-1|few|NA
TGTGCCATCGTACGTGAAGGGGGCAATCAGCCCCAGCATTTT
CAIVREGGNQPQHF
>TRBJ2-1|16|TRBV3-1|few|NA
TGTGCCAGCAGCCAAGATTTTCAGGGAAAGGAGAATGAGCAGTTCTTC
CASSQDFQGKENEQFF
>TRBJ2-7|15|TRBV2|few|TRBD2
TGTGCCAGCAGAGACGGACTAGCGGGAGGCAGGGAGCAGTACTTC
CASRDGLAGGREQYF
>TRBJ2-1|15|TRBV6-5|NA|TRBD2
TGTGCCAGCAGTCGGACTAGCGGGAACTACAATGAGCAGTTCTTC
CASSRTSGNYNEQFF
>TRBJ1-2|14|TRBV29-1|few|TRBD1
TGCAGCGTTCCGGGACAGGGGGGTGAGCGTGGCTACACCTTC
CSVPGQGGERGYTF
>TRBJ2-1|16|TRBV7-3|few|TRBD2
TGTGCCAGCAGCCGACTAGCGGGAGGGGGGTCCAATGAGCAGTTCTTC
CASSRLAGGGSNEQFF